These 9 T cell receptor beta chains share one sample of origin, sequenced in a study of CXCR3-negative and CXCR3-positive naive CD8 T cells (dated 2019 in TCRdb). Sequenced using a NextSeq 550. The Human TCR Profiling Kit (MiLaboratory) was used to make UMI-labeled 5' RACE TRB cDNA libraries. TCRdb reprocessed the reads, and each CDR3 protein sequence is entered once, without DNA. This specimen's table enumerates approximately 88,000 distinct CDR3 sequences. The top ten hold over 1.5% of the sample. The material sequenced was naive CXCR3- CD8+ T cells from blood. The cell subset or site label corresponds to: CD45RO-CCR7+CD27+CD95- naive CD8+ T cells lacking CXCR3 (TNR3-). The receptors shown here come from a human donor in good health. Some clones in this sample may be carry-over from other donors' samples.

The genes are TRBV5-5 and TRBJ1-2; the TRBD1 assignment by TCRdb is unverifiable without DNA. The CDR3 consists of 12 residues. Germline V gene sequence: CDR1 SGHKS, CDR2 YYEKEE (reference sequence). CDR3 residues: CASFRGLDGYTF.

This chain links TRBV28 with TRBJ1-3. Per the germline V gene, CDR1 is MDHEN and CDR2 is SYDVKM. The CDR3 is 15 residues long. The CDR3 loop reads CANSLAASRGNTIYF. Supplemented by reference TRBV28 and TRBJ1-3, the full variable domain reads DVKVTQSSRYLVKRTGEKVFLECVQDMDHENMFWYRQDPGLGLRLIYFSYDVKMKEKGDIPEGYSVSREKKERFSLILESASTNQTSMYLCANSLAASRGNTIYFGEGSWLTVV.

The V gene is TRBV28, the J gene TRBJ2-1; TCRdb designates TRBD2, a call that cannot be tested without DNA. Germline CDR1 MDHEN, CDR2 SYDVKM. The CDR3 totals 18 residues. The CDR3 reads CASSLSYGLAGPYNEQFF.

The CDR3 loop reads CASSLGTGYDEQYF. The genes are TRBV7-2 and TRBJ2-7; TCRdb outputs TRBD1, but without DNA this stays unchecked. The CDR3 extends over 14 amino acids. The V gene's germline CDR1 is SGHTA and CDR2 FQGNSA.

J is TRBJ1-1 and V is TRBV4-1; TCRdb indicates TRBD1, and absent DNA this call remains unverified. The V gene's germline CDR1 is MGHRA and CDR2 YSYEKL. There are 16 residues in the CDR3. CDR3 in amino acids: CASSQDKMAGGIEAFF.

The chain has TRBV20-1 and TRBJ2-1; TCRdb indicates TRBD1, and absent DNA this call remains unverified. The length of the CDR3 is 15 residues. CDR1 DFQATT and CDR2 SNEGSKA come from the germline V gene (reference sequence). The CDR3: CSARDKGERFLEQFF.

The J gene is TRBJ1-2, the V gene TRBV12-3 or TRBV12-4; the D call of TRBD1 rests on TCRdb alone, since no DNA is present to check it. The CDR3 loop spans 15 amino acids. The chain's CDR3 is CASSTPTDQRYGYTF.

The rearrangement uses TRBV10-3 and TRBJ2-2; TCRdb's assignment of TRBD2 cannot be checked, as there is no DNA. The CDR3 length is 14 residues. Germline V gene data show CDR1 as ENHRY and CDR2 as SYGVKD. The CDR3 is CAISLPGNTGELFF.

CDR3 region: CASSPLQGPYEQYF. This chain uses TRBV7-8 with TRBJ2-7; TCRdb names TRBD1, which stays unverified in the absence of DNA. CDR3 length: 14 residues. Germline V lookup: CDR1 SGHVS, CDR2 FQNEAQ.